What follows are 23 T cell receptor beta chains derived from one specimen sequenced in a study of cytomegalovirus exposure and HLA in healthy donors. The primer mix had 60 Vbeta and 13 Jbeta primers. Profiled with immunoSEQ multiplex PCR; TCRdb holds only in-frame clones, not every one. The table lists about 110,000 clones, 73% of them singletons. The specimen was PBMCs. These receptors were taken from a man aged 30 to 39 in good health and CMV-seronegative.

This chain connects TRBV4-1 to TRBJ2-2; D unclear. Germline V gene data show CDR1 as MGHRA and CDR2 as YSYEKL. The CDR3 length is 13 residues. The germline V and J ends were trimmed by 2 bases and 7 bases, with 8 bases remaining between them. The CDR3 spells CASSQMSGGELFF. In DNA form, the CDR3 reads TGCGCCAGCAGCCAAATGTCGGGCGGGGAGCTGTTTTTT.

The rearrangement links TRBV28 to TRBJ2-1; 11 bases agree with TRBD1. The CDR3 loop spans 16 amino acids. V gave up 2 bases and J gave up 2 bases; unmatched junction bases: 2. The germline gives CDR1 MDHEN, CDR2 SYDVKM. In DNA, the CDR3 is TGTGCCAGCAGTTTAGAGGGACAGGGGGCCTACAATGAGCAGTTCTTC. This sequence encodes CASSLEGQGAYNEQFF. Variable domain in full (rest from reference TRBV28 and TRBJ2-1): DVKVTQSSRYLVKRTGEKVFLECVQDMDHENMFWYRQDPGLGLRLIYFSYDVKMKEKGDIPEGYSVSREKKERFSLILESASTNQTSMYLCASSLEGQGAYNEQFFGPGTRLTVL.

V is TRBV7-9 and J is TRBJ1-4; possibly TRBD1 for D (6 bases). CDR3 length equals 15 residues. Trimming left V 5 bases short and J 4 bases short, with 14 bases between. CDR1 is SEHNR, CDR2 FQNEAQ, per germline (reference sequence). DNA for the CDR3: TGTGCCAGCAGCCCCAACCAGGGGATTAATGAAAAACTGTTTTTT. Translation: CASSPNQGINEKLFF.

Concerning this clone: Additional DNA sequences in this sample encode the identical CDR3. CDR3 in amino acids: CASSPGQLNTEAFF. The CDR3 region has the DNA TGTGCCAGTAGCCCTGGACAGTTGAACACTGAAGCTTTCTTT. V usage is TRBV19 and J usage is TRBJ1-1; possibly TRBD1 for D (6 bases). Germline V gene data show CDR1 as LNHDA and CDR2 as SQIVND (reference sequence). The length of the CDR3 is 14 residues. V was pared by 6 bases and J by 0 bases, with 11 bases between.

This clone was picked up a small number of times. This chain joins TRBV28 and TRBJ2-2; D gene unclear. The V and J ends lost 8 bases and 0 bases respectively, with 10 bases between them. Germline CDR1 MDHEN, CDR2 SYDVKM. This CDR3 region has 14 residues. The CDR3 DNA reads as TGTGCCAGCTCCATGGGCGCGAACACCGGGGAGCTGTTTTTT. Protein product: CASSMGANTGELFF.

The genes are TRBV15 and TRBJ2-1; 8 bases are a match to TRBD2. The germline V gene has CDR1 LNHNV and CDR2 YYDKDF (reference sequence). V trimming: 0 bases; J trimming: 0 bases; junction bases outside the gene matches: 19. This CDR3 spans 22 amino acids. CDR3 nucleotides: TGTGCCACCAGCAGAGACGATTGGCCTAGCGGGCACAGAGAGAGCTCCTACAATGAGCAGTTCTTC. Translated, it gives CATSRDDWPSGHRESSYNEQFF.

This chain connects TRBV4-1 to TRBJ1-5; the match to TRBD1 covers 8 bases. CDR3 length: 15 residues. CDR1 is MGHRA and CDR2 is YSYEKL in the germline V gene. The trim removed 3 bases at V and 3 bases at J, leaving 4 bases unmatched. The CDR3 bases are TGCGCCAGCAGCCAGATGGACAGGGTCAATCAGCCCCAGCATTTT. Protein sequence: CASSQMDRVNQPQHF.

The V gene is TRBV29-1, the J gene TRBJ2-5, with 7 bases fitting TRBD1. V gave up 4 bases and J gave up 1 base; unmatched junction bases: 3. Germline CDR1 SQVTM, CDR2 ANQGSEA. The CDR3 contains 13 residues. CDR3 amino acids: CSVASGGQETQYF. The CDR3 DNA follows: TGCAGCGTTGCCTCAGGGGGCCAAGAGACCCAGTACTTC. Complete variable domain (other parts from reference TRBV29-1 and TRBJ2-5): SAVISQKPSRDICQRGTSLTIQCQVDSQVTMMFWYRQQPGQSLTLIATANQGSEATYESGFVIDKFPISRPNLTFSTLTVSNMSPEDSSIYLCSVASGGQETQYFGPGTRLLVL.

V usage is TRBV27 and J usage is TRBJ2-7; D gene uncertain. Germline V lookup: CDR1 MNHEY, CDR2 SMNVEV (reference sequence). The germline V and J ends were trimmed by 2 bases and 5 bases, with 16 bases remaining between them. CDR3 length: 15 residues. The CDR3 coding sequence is TGTGCCAGCAGTTTACGTCGGCGGCAGCTGGACGAGCAGTACTTC. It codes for CASSLRRRQLDEQYF.

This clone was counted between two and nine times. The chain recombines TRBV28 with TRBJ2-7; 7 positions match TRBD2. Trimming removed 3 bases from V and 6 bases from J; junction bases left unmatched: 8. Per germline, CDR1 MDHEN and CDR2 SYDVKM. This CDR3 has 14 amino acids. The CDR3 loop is CASSFRGLVIEQYF. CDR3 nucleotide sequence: TGTGCCAGCAGTTTCCGAGGACTAGTAATCGAGCAGTACTTC.

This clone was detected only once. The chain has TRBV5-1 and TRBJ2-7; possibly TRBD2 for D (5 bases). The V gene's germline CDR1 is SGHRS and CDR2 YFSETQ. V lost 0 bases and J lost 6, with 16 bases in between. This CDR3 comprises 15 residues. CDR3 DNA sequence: TGCGCCAGCAGCTTGGGTGAGGGCCTCGCGTTCGAGCAGTACTTC. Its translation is CASSLGEGLAFEQYF.

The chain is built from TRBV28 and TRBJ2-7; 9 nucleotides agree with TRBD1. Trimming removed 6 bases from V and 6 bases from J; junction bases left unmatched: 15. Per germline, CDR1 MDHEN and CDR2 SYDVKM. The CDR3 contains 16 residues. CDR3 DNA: TGTGCCAGCAGAACAATTAAGACAGGGGGGGTTGGCGAGCAGTACTTC. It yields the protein CASRTIKTGGVGEQYF.

The CDR3 DNA is TGTGCCAGCAGGGCAGGGACAGGAGTTCAGTATGGCTACACCTTC. This sequence encodes CASRAGTGVQYGYTF. The gene calls are TRBV6-1 and TRBJ1-2, with 8 bases aligning to TRBD1. Unmatched junction bases numbered 11, after V lost 6 bases and J lost 5 bases. This CDR3 spans 15 amino acids. Germline CDR1 and CDR2: MNHNS and SASEGT.

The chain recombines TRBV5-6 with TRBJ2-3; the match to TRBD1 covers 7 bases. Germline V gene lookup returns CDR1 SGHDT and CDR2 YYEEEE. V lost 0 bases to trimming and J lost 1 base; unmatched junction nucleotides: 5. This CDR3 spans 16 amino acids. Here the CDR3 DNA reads TGTGCCAGCAGCTTGGGACAGGGAGATGGCACAGATACGCAGTATTTT. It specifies CASSLGQGDGTDTQYF.

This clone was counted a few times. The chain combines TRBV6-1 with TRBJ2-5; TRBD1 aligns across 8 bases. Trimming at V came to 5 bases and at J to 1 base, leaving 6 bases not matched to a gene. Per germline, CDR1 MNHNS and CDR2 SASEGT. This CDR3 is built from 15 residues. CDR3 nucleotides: TGTGCCAGCAGTAGAGGGACAGGCCTCCAAGAGACCCAGTACTTC. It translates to CASSRGTGLQETQYF.

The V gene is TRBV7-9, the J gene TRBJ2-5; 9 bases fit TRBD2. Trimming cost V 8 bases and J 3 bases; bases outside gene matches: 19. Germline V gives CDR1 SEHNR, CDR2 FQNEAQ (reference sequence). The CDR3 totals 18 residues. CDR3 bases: TGTGCCAGCCGCTACCATTCTAGCGGGGCCTCGGGAAAAGAGACCCAGTACTTC. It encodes CASRYHSSGASGKETQYF. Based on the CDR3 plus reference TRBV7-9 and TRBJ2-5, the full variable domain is DTGVSQNPRHKITKRGQNVTFRCDPISEHNRLYWYRQTLGQGPEFLTYFQNEAQLEKSRLLSDRFSAERPKGSFSTLEIQRTEQGDSAMYLCASRYHSSGASGKETQYFGPGTRLLVL.

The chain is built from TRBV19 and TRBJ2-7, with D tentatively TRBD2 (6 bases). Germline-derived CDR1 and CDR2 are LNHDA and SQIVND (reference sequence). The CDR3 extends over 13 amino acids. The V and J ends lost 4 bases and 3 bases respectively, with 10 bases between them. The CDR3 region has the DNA TGTGCCAGTAGTAGGGAGGTTCTCTACGAGCAGTACTTC. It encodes CASSREVLYEQYF.

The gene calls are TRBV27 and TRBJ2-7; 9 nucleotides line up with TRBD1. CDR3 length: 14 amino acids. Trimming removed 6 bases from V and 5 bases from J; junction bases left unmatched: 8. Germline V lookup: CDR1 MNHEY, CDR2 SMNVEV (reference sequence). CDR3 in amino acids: CASSPRTGADEQYF. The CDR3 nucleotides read TGTGCCAGCAGCCCCAGGACAGGGGCGGACGAGCAGTACTTC.

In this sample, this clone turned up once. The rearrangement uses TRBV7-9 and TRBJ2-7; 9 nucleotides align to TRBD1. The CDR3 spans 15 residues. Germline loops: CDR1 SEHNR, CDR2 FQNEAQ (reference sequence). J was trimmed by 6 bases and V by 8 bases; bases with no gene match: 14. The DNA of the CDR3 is TGTGCCAGCTTAGGAGTAGGGACAGGGTCGGTCGAGCAGTACTTC. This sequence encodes CASLGVGTGSVEQYF.

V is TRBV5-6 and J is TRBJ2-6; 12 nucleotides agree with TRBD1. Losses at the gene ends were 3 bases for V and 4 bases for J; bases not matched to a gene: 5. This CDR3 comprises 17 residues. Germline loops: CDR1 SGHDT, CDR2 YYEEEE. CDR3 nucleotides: TGTGCCAGCAGCTGGGGGGACAGGGGGCCCGGGGCCAACGTCCTGACTTTC. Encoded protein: CASSWGDRGPGANVLTF.

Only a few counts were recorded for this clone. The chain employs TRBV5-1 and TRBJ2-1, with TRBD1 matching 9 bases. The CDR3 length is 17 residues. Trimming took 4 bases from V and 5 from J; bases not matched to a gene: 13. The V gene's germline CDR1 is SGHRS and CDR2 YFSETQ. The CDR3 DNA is TGCGCCAGCAGCAAAGGACCGGGACAGGGAATCGACAATGAGCAGTTCTTC. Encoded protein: CASSKGPGQGIDNEQFF.

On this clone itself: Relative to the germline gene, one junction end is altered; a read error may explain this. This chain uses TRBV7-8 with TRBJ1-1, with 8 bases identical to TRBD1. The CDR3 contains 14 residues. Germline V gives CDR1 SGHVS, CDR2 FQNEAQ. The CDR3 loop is CARSTTGGYTEAFF. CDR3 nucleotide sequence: TGTGCCCGCAGCACTACAGGGGGGTACACTGAAGCTTTCTTT.

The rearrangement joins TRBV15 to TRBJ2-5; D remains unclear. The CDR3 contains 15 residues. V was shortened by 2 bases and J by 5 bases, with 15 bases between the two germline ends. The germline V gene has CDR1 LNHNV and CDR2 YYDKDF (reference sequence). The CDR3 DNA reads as TGTGCCACCAGCAGACCCGACACCTTACGGGAGACCCAGTACTTC. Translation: CATSRPDTLRETQYF. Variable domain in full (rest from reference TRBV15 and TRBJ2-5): DAMVIQNPRYQVTQFGKPVTLSCSQTLNHNVMYWYQQKSSQAPKLLFHYYDKDFNNEADTPDNFQSRRPNTSFCFLDIRSPGLGDTAMYLCATSRPDTLRETQYFGPGTRLLVL.